Sequencing of this TCR beta chain was carried out in a study of blood T cell repertoires in COVID-19. Repertoires were generated with immunoSEQ multiplex PCR, while TCRdb's copy carries only in-frame clones and drops some. The data contain about 400,000 clones, about 89% of them singletons. V was clipped by 3 bases and J by 0 bases; unmatched bases: 9. The CDR3 spans 16 residues. CDR1 and CDR2 from the germline V gene are DFQATT and SNEGSKA (reference sequence). The J gene is TRBJ1-2, the V gene TRBV20-1; 8 bases agree with TRBD1. This clonotype originated in a middle-aged man with acute or convalescent COVID-19. Sequencing was performed on peripheral blood. Here the CDR3 DNA reads TGCAGTGCTAGTAGGGCAGGGGGCGCGTCTAACTATGGCTACACCTTC. Its translation: CSASRAGGASNYGYTF.